This TCR beta chain was observed in a study of identical twins. TCRdb ran MiXCR on the 5' RACE reads and lists one entry per CDR3 protein. The sample includes 1.5 million to 2 million distinct CDR3 sequences, roughly 35% of them seen just once. Study findings and constraints: Weaker excess twin sharing was observed in beta out-of-frame sequences.

V was clipped by 6 bases and J by 5 bases; unmatched bases: 9. This CDR3 comprises 14 residues. In germline, CDR1 is DFQATT, CDR2 SNEGSKA (reference sequence). The sample holds a few counts of this clonotype. Its antigen is not known. The receptor was derived from a newborn girl in good health. The gene calls are TRBV20-1 and TRBJ1-5; 8 bases are a match to TRBD1. The sequenced sample consisted of cord blood. The CDR3 protein is CSARGRGLYQPQHF. CDR3 sequence (DNA): TGCAGTGCCAGGGGGCGAGGGTTGTATCAGCCCCAGCATTTT.